This T cell receptor (beta chain) was captured in a study of identical twins. Study-level points and caveats: Out-of-frame alpha sequences common to twins exhibited a surplus of low generation probability.

TCRdb used MiXCR to reprocess the 5' RACE reads, holding one entry per CDR3 protein. Among approximately 890,000 distinct CDR3 sequences listed, 9% to 15% were seen once. This clonotype was found a few times. What it recognizes is unknown. CDR1 and CDR2 from the germline V gene are SGHAT and FQNNGV. V lost 7 bases to trimming and J lost 1 base, with 10 bases between them. The CDR3 spans 13 residues. This sample also belongs to another study, concerning yellow fever vaccine responses in identical twins.

The chain combines TRBV11-2 with TRBJ2-5; unclear D gene. Sequenced input: PBMCs. This sequence originates from a woman in her late teens or twenties in good health. Here the CDR3 DNA reads TGTGCCAGCACCGGCCCGGTCCAAGAGACCCAGTACTTC. Encoded protein: CASTGPVQETQYF.